This record looks at one T cell receptor beta chain sequence and its context. The junction shows a germline mismatch at one end, possibly a read error. The sample comes from a study of cytomegalovirus exposure and HLA in healthy donors. Researchers ran the PCR with 60 Vbeta and 13 Jbeta primers. The repertoire was sequenced with immunoSEQ multiplex PCR; TCRdb's copy has only in-frame clones and lacks some. The table records around 150,000 clones, about four fifths of them present only once. The sample comprised PBMCs. The TCR sequence derives from a male donor in good health and CMV-seropositive.

The CDR3 DNA is TGTGCCAGCTCGCCACCGTCCGGGACAGGGTCCTTCGAGCAGTACTTC. Translation: CASSPPSGTGSFEQYF. The chain couples TRBV18 to TRBJ2-7, with TRBD1 matching 9 bases. Germline lookup yields CDR1 KGHSH and CDR2 LQKENI. The CDR3 has 16 amino acids.